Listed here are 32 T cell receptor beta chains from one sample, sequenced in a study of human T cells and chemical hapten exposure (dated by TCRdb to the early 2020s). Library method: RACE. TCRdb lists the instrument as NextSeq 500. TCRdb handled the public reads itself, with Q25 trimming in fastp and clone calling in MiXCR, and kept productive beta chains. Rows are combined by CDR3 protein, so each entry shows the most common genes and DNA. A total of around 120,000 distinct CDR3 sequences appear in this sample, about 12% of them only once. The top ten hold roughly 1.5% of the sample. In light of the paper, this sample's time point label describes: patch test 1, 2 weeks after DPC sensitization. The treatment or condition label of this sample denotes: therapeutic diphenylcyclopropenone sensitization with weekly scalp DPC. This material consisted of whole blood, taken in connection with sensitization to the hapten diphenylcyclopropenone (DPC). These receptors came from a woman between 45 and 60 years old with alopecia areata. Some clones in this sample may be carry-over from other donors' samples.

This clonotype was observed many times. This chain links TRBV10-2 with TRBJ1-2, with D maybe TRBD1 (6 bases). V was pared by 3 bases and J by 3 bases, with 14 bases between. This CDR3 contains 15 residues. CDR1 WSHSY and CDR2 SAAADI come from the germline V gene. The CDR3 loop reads CASSDPQGPYYGYTF. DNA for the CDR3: TGCGCCAGCAGTGACCCCCAGGGGCCCTACTATGGCTACACCTTC.

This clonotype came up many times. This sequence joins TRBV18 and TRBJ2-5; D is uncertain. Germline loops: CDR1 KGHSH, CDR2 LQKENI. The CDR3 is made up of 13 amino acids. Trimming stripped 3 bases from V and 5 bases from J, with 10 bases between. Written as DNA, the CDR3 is TGTGCCAGCTCACCTCGAAGGGCGGAGACCCAGTACTTC. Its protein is CASSPRRAETQYF. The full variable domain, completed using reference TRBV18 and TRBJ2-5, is NAGVMQNPRHLVRRRGQEARLRCSPMKGHSHVYWYRQLPEEGLKFMVYLQKENIIDESGMPKERFSAEFPKEGPSILRIQQVVRGDSAAYFCASSPRRAETQYFGPGTRLLVL.

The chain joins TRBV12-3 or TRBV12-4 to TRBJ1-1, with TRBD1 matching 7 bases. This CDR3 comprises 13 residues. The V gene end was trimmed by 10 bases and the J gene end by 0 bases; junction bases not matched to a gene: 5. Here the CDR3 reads CATTGQLNTEAFF. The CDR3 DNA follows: TGTGCCACTACGGGACAGCTGAACACTGAAGCTTTCTTT.

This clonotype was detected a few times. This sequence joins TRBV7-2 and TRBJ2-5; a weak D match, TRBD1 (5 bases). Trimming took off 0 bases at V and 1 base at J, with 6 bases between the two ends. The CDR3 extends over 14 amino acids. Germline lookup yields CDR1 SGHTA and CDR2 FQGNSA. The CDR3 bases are TGTGCCAGCAGCTTAGCGGGGCCCCAAGAGACCCAGTACTTC. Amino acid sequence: CASSLAGPQETQYF.

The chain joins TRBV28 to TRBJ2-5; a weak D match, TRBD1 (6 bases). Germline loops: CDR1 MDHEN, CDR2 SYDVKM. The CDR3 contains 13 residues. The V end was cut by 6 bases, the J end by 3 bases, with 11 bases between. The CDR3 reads CASSGTSEETQYF. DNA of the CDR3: TGTGCCAGCAGCGGGACAAGCGAAGAGACCCAGTACTTC. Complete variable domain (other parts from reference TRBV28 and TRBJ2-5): DVKVTQSSRYLVKRTGEKVFLECVQDMDHENMFWYRQDPGLGLRLIYFSYDVKMKEKGDIPEGYSVSREKKERFSLILESASTNQTSMYLCASSGTSEETQYFGPGTRLLVL.

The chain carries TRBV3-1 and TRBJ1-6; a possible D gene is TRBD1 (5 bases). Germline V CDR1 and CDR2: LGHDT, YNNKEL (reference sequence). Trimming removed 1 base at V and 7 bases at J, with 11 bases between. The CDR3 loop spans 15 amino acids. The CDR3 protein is CASSQGSGGNSPLHF. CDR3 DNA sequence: TGTGCCAGCAGCCAAGGTTCCGGGGGAAATTCACCCCTCCACTTT.

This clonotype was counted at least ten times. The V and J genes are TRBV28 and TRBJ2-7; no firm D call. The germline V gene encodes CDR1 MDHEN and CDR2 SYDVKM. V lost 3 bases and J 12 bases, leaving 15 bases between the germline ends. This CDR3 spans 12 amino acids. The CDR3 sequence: CASSLAGTNPYF. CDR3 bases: TGTGCCAGCAGTTTGGCAGGAACTAACCCGTACTTC.

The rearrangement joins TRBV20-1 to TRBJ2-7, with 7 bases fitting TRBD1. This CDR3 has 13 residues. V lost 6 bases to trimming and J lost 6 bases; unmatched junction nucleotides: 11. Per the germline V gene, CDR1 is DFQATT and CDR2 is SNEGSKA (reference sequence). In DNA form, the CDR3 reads TGCAGTGCCATCCACCTGACAGGGTCCGAGCAGTACTTC. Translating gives CSAIHLTGSEQYF.

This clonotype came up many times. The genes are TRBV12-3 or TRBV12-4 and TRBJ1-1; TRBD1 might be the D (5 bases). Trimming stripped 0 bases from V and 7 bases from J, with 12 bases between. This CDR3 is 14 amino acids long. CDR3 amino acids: CASSLADNRVEAFF. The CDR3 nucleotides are TGTGCCAGCAGTTTAGCGGACAATAGGGTTGAAGCTTTCTTT.

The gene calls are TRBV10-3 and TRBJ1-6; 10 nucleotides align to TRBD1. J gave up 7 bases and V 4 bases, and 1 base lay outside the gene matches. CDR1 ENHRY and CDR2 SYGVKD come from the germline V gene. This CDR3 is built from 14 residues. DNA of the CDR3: TGTGCCATCAGTGGGGGACAGGGGAATTCACCCCTCCACTTT. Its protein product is CAISGGQGNSPLHF.

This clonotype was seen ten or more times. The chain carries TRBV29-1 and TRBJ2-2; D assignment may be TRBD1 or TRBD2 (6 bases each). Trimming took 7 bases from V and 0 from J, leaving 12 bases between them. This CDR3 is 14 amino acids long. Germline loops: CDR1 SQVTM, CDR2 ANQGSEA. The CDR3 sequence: CSARGTTNTGELFF. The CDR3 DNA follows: TGCAGCGCCCGGGGGACAACGAACACCGGGGAGCTGTTTTTT.

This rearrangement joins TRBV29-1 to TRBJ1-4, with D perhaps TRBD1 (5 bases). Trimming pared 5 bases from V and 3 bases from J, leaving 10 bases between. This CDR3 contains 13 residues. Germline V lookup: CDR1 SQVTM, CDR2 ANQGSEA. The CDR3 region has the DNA TGCAGCGTTCTTCTGGGGGCTAATGAAAAACTGTTTTTT. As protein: CSVLLGANEKLFF.

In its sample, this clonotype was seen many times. The CDR3 region is CASTDVNTGELFF. The CDR3 bases are TGTGCCAGCACCGACGTTAACACCGGGGAGCTGTTTTTT. This chain connects TRBV6-1 to TRBJ2-2; no clear D gene. V lost 7 bases to trimming and J lost 2 bases, with 8 bases between them. Germline V gene sequence: CDR1 MNHNS, CDR2 SASEGT. This CDR3 has 13 amino acids.

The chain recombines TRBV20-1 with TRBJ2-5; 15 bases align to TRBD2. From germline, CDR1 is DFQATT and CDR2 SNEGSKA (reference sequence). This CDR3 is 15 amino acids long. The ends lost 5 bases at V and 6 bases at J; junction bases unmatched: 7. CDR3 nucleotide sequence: TGCAGTGCTCCTCGGACTAGCGGGAGGGGAAAGACCCAGTACTTC. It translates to CSAPRTSGRGKTQYF.

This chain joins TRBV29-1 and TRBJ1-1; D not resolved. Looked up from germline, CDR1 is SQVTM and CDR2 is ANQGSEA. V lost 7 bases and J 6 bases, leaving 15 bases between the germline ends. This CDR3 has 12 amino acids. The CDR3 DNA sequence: TGCAGCGCAGAGGGCTATCTCCCTGAAGCTTTCTTT. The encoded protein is CSAEGYLPEAFF.

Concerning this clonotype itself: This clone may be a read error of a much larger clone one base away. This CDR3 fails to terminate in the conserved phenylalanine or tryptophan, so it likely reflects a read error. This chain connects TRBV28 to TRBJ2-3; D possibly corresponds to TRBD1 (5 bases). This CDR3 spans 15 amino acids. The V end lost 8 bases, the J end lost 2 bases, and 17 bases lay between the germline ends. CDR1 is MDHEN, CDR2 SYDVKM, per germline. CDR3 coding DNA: TGTGCCAGCCACGAGTCGACAGTTCTCACAGATACGCAGTATTCT. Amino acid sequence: CASHESTVLTDTQYS.

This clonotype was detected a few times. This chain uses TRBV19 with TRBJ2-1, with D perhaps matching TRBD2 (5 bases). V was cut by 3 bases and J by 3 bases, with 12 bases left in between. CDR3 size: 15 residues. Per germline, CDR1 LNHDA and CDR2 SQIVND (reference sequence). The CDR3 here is CASSIRTRGYNEQFF. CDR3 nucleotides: TGTGCCAGTAGTATCCGCACCCGGGGCTACAATGAGCAGTTCTTC.

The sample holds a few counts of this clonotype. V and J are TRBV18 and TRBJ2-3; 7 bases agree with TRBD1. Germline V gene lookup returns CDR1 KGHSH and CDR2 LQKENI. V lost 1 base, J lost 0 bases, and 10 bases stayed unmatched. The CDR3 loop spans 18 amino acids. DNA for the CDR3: TGTGCCAGCTCACCACAGGGTGACAGGGAATCTAGCACAGATACGCAGTATTTT. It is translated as CASSPQGDRESSTDTQYF.

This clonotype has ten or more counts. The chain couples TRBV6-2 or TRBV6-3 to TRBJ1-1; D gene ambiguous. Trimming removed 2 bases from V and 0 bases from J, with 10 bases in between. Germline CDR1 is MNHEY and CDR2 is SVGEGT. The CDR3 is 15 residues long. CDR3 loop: CASSYGQTLNTEAFF. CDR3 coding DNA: TGTGCCAGCAGTTACGGGCAGACCTTGAACACTGAAGCTTTCTTT.

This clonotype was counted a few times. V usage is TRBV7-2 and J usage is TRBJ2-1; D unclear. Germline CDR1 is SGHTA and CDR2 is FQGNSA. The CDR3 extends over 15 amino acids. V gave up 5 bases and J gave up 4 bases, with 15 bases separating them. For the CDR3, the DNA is TGTGCCAGCAGCCCCCAAGGGTTAAGATACAATGAGCAGTTCTTC. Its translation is CASSPQGLRYNEQFF.

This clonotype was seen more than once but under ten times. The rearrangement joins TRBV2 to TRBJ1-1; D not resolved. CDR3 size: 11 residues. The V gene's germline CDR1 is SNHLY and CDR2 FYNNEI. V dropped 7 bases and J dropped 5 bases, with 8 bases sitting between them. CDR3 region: CASKTGTEAFF. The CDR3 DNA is TGTGCCAGCAAGACGGGAACTGAAGCTTTCTTT.

The CDR3 region is CASSNGIGDRLYEQYF. In DNA form, the CDR3 reads TGCGCCAGCAGCAATGGGATCGGAGACAGGCTCTACGAGCAGTACTTC. The chain employs TRBV4-1 and TRBJ2-7, with D possibly TRBD1 on 6 matching bases. Germline CDR1 reads MGHRA; CDR2 reads YSYEKL. The V gene lost 5 bases and the J gene lost 3 bases, with 20 bases spanning the gap. CDR3 length equals 16 residues.

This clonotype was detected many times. The CDR3 reads CASSGQTNSGANVLTF. CDR3 nucleotide sequence: TGTGCCAGCAGCGGTCAGACAAACTCTGGGGCCAACGTCCTGACTTTC. The chain employs TRBV11-2 and TRBJ2-6; D uncertain. CDR3 size: 16 residues. V lost 5 bases and J 0 bases, leaving 11 bases between the germline ends. Germline assignment: CDR1 SGHAT and CDR2 FQNNGV.

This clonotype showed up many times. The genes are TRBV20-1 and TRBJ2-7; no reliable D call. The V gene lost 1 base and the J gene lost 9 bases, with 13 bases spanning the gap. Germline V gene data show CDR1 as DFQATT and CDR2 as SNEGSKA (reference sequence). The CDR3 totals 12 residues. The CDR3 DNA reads TGCAGTGCTAGAGTTCACGGTAGTGGGCAGTACTTC. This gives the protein CSARVHGSGQYF.

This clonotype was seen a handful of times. CDR3 loop: CASSPPPGEQYF. For the CDR3, the DNA is TGTGCCAGCAGCCCCCCCCCGGGGGAGCAGTACTTC. The rearrangement links TRBV4-2 to TRBJ2-7; a weak D match, TRBD2 (5 bases). V was cut by 4 bases and J by 7 bases, with 11 bases left in between. CDR1 is LGHNA and CDR2 is YNFKEQ in the germline V gene. This CDR3 contains 12 residues.

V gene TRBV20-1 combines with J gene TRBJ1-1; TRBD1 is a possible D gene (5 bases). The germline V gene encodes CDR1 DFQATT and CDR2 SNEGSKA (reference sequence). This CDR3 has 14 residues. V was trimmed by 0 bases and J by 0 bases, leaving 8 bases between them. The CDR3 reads CSARETGLNTEAFF. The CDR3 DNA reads TGCAGTGCTAGAGAAACGGGGCTGAACACTGAAGCTTTCTTT.

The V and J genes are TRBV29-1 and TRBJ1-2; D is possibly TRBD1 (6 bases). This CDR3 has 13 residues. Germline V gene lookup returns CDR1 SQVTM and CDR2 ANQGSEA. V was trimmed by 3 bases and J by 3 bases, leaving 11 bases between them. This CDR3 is CSVDIQGDYGYTF. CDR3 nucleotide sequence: TGCAGCGTTGACATACAGGGCGACTATGGCTACACCTTC.

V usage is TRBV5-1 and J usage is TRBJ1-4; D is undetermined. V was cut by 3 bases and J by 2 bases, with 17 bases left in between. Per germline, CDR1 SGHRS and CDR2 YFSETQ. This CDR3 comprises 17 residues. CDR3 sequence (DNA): TGCGCCAGCAGCTCCTCAGTTGGTTTGGGCACTAATGAAAAACTGTTTTTT. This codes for CASSSSVGLGTNEKLFF.

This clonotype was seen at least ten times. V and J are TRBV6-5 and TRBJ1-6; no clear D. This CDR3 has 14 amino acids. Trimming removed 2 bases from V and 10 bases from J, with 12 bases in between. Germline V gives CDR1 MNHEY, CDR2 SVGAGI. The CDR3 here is CASSYRPNLSPLHF. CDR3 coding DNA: TGTGCCAGCAGTTACAGGCCAAACCTATCACCCCTCCACTTT.

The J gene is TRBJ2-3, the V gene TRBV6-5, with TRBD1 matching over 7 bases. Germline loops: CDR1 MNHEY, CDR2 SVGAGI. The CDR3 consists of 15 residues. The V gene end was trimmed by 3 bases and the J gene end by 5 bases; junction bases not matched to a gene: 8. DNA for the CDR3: TGTGCCAGCAGTTATAGGGGGCGCGACGTAGATACGCAGTATTTT. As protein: CASSYRGRDVDTQYF.

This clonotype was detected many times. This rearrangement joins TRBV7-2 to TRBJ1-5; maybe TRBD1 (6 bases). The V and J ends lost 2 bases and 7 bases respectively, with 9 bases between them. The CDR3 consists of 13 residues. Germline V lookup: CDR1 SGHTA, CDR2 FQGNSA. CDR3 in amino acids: CASSLLGGQPQHF. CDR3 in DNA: TGTGCCAGCAGCTTATTGGGGGGCCAGCCCCAGCATTTT.

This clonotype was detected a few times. This CDR3 is CASGRNTGGDEQFF. In DNA, the CDR3 is TGTGCTAGTGGTCGGAACACGGGGGGCGATGAGCAGTTCTTC. The gene calls are TRBV12-5 and TRBJ2-1, with a possible D match to TRBD2 (7 bases). CDR3 size: 14 residues. V lost 5 bases to trimming and J lost 8 bases, with 16 bases between them. Germline lookup yields CDR1 LGHNT and CDR2 FRNRAP.